The 14 T cell receptor beta chains listed next were all sequenced from one sample in a study of blood T cell repertoires in COVID-19. Assay: immunoSEQ multiplex PCR; the TCRdb copy retains only in-frame clones and omits some. The sample holds around 220,000 clones, about nine tenths seen once. The sample taken for sequencing was PBMCs or T cells enriched from blood (not recorded which). Receptors originate from a woman under 40 with acute COVID-19.

This chain joins TRBV7-9 and TRBJ2-3; 7 bases agree with TRBD1. J lost 5 bases, V lost 6 bases, and 14 bases had no gene match. Germline V gives CDR1 SEHNR, CDR2 FQNEAQ (reference sequence). This CDR3 spans 16 amino acids. The CDR3 nucleotides are TGTGCCAGCAGGCCTGTAACAGGGGCCGGCTTAGATACGCAGTATTTT. This sequence encodes CASRPVTGAGLDTQYF.

The chain is built from TRBV2 and TRBJ1-2; D unresolved. Germline loops: CDR1 SNHLY, CDR2 FYNNEI. The V gene lost 4 bases and the J gene lost 4 bases, with 10 bases spanning the gap. This CDR3 spans 13 amino acids. CDR3 region: CASSGEGAYGYTF. The CDR3 DNA is TGTGCCAGCAGTGGCGAGGGAGCCTATGGCTACACCTTC.

This sequence joins TRBV18 and TRBJ1-2, with 9 nucleotides matching TRBD1. The V segment lost 3 bases and the J segment 7 bases; nucleotides outside the gene matches: 15. This CDR3 comprises 17 residues. Germline V gene sequence: CDR1 KGHSH, CDR2 LQKENI. The CDR3 nucleotides read TGTGCCAGCTCACCCCCACCGGGACAGGGAGGTGAGGCTGGCTACACCTTC. It specifies CASSPPPGQGGEAGYTF.

The rearrangement uses TRBV5-1 and TRBJ2-4, with 10 nucleotides matching TRBD1. Germline CDR1 and CDR2: SGHRS and YFSETQ. This CDR3 contains 16 residues. Trimming at V came to 4 bases and at J to 4 bases, leaving 8 bases not matched to a gene. Here the CDR3 DNA reads TGCGCCAGCAGCGCACCGACAGGGGGCATAAAAAACATTCAGTACTTC. Its translation: CASSAPTGGIKNIQYF. Full variable domain (rest looked up from reference TRBV5-1 and TRBJ2-4): KAGVTQTPRYLIKTRGQQVTLSCSPISGHRSVSWYQQTPGQGLQFLFEYFSETQRNKGNFPGRFSGRQFSNSRSEMNVSTLELGDSALYLCASSAPTGGIKNIQYFGAGTRLSVL.

The chain couples TRBV5-4 to TRBJ2-2; 8 positions match TRBD2. The CDR3 contains 15 residues. Per germline, CDR1 SGHNT and CDR2 YYREEE (reference sequence). V lost 0 bases, J lost 4 bases, and 2 bases stayed unmatched. DNA for the CDR3: TGTGCCAGCAGCTTGGCGGGGGGGGTCACCGGGGAGCTGTTTTTT. Translation: CASSLAGGVTGELFF.

CDR3 in amino acids: CASSLTDSYEQYF. In nucleotides, the CDR3 is TGTGCCAGCAGCTTGACAGACTCCTACGAGCAGTACTTC. The rearrangement joins TRBV6-5 to TRBJ2-7, with D possibly being TRBD1 (5 bases). The V end was cut by 6 bases, the J end by 0 bases, with 9 bases between. CDR1 is MNHEY and CDR2 is SVGAGI in the germline V gene. This CDR3 spans 13 amino acids.

The chain has TRBV27 and TRBJ1-4, with D tentatively TRBD1 (5 bases). From germline, CDR1 is MNHEY and CDR2 SMNVEV (reference sequence). V lost 5 bases and J lost 0, with 13 bases in between. The CDR3 extends over 16 amino acids. The CDR3 bases are TGTGCCAGCAGTAAGGGGTTTTTTGCAACTAATGAAAAACTGTTTTTT. It yields the protein CASSKGFFATNEKLFF.

V and J are TRBV14 and TRBJ1-3; D ambiguous. The CDR3 loop spans 17 amino acids. Trimming took off 4 bases at V and 0 bases at J, with 16 bases between the two ends. Germline CDR1 is SGHDN and CDR2 is FVKESK. The CDR3 DNA reads as TGTGCCAGCAGCCCCCCTTCGCACCGCTACTCTGGAAACACCATATATTTT. Translated, it gives CASSPPSHRYSGNTIYF.

This chain joins TRBV6-1 and TRBJ1-3; D call uncertain. This CDR3 is built from 14 residues. V lost 2 bases to trimming and J lost 4 bases, with 9 bases between them. Per germline, CDR1 MNHNS and CDR2 SASEGT. The DNA for the CDR3 is TGTGCCAGCAGTGAACATGAGGTGGGAAACACCATATATTTT. Encoded protein: CASSEHEVGNTIYF.

There are a few counts of this clone. The V call is TRBV3-1 (or the pseudogene TRBV3-2), the J call TRBJ1-1; 7 positions match TRBD1. J gave up 5 bases and V 3 bases, and 6 bases lay outside the gene matches. This CDR3 is built from 14 residues. Germline CDR1 reads LGHDT; CDR2 reads YNNKEL (reference sequence). The CDR3 region is CASSQLQGETEAFF. As DNA, the CDR3 is TGTGCCAGCAGCCAGCTCCAGGGGGAGACTGAAGCTTTCTTT.

CDR3 nucleotide sequence: TGTGCCAGCAGCTTAGAAGGGGTCGTCTCGCCCCAGCATTTT. This translates into CASSLEGVVSPQHF. V gene TRBV7-9 combines with J gene TRBJ1-5; TRBD1 is a possible D gene (5 bases). The V and J ends lost 1 base and 9 bases respectively, with 13 bases between them. The CDR3 totals 14 residues. Per the germline V gene, CDR1 is SEHNR and CDR2 is FQNEAQ (reference sequence).

The chain carries TRBV7-9 and TRBJ1-2; 7 positions agree with TRBD1. Per the germline V gene, CDR1 is SEHNR and CDR2 is FQNEAQ (reference sequence). The CDR3 has 13 amino acids. The junction had 8 bases not matched to a gene; V was cut back by 5 bases and J by 8 bases. This chain's CDR3 is CASSHDRAKGYTF. The DNA of the CDR3 is TGTGCCAGCAGCCACGACAGGGCAAAGGGCTACACCTTC.

CDR3 region: CASSPTGRGSSYNSPLHF. CDR3 nucleotides: TGTGCCAGCTCACCAACTGGCAGGGGAAGCTCCTATAATTCACCCCTCCACTTT. The V call is TRBV18, the J call TRBJ1-6, with D possibly being TRBD1 (6 bases). Trimming stripped 2 bases from V and 0 bases from J, with 14 bases between. Germline V lookup: CDR1 KGHSH, CDR2 LQKENI. This CDR3 spans 18 amino acids.

The chain has TRBV2 and TRBJ2-7; 8 nucleotides align to TRBD1. This CDR3 has 15 residues. Germline V gives CDR1 SNHLY, CDR2 FYNNEI. V lost 6 bases, J lost 4 bases, and 11 bases stayed unmatched. This chain's CDR3 is CASSPTGDRPYEQYF. As DNA, the CDR3 is TGTGCCAGCAGCCCAACGGGGGACAGGCCATACGAGCAGTACTTC.